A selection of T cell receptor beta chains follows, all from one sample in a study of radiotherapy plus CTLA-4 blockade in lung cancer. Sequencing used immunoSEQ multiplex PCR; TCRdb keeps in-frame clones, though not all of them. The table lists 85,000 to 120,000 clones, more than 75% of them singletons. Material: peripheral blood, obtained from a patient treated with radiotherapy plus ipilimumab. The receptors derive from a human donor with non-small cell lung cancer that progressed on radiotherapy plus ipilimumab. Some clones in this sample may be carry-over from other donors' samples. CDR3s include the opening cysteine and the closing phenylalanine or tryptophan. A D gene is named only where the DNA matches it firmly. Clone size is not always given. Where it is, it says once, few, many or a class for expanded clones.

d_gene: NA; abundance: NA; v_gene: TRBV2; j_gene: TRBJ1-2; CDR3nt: TGTGCCACGTGGGAGGGAGACTATGGCTACACCTTC; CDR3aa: CATWEGDYGYTF
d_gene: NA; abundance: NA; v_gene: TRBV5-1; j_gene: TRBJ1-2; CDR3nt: TGCGCCAGCAGCTTGGCCGGGGCAGGGGACGGCTACACCTTC; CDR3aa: CASSLAGAGDGYTF
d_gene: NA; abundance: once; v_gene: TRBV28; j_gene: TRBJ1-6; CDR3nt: TGTGCCAGCAAACCCCGGGGGACACCTAATTCACCCCTCCACTTT; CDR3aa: CASKPRGTPNSPLHF
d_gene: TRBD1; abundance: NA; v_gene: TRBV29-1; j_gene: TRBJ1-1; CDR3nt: TGCAGCGCCTCGACAGGGTATAACACTGAAGCTTTCTTT; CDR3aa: CSASTGYNTEAFF
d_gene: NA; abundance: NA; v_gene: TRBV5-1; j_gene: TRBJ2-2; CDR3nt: TGCGCCAGCAGCTTGGTAGGGGTCCAGGGAATCACCGGGGAGCTGTTTTTT; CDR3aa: CASSLVGVQGITGELFF
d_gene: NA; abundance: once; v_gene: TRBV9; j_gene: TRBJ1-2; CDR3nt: TGTGCCAGCAGCGTAGCTTGGGGGGACGGAAACTATGGCTACACCTTC; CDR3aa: CASSVAWGDGNYGYTF
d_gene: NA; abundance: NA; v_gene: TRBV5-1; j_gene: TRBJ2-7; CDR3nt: TGCGCCAGCAGCTTGGGTCCAGGTTCCTACGAGCAGTACTTC; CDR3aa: CASSLGPGSYEQYF
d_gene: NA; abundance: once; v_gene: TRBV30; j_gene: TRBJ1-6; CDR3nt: TGTGCCTGGAGTGGTGGAGATTCACCCCTCCACTTT; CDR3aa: CAWSGGDSPLHF
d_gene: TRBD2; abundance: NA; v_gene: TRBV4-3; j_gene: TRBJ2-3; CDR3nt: TGCGCCAGCAGCCAAGTACGGCTAGCGGGGGGCCTTTTCACAGATACGCAGTATTTT; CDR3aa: CASSQVRLAGGLFTDTQYF
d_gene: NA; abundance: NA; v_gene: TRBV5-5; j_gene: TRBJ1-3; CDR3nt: TGTGCCAGCAGCCAAATCATATCGGGAAACACCATATATTTT; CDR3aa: CASSQIISGNTIYF
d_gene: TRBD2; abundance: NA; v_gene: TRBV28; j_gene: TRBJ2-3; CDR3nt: TGTGCCAGCAGTTTCACGGGGGGGCCAGGTACGCAGTATTTT; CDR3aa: CASSFTGGPGTQYF
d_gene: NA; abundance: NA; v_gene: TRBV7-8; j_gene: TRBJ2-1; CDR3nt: TGTGCCAGCAGCTTGGCTGTCCGGCAGTTCTTC; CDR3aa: CASSLAVRQFF